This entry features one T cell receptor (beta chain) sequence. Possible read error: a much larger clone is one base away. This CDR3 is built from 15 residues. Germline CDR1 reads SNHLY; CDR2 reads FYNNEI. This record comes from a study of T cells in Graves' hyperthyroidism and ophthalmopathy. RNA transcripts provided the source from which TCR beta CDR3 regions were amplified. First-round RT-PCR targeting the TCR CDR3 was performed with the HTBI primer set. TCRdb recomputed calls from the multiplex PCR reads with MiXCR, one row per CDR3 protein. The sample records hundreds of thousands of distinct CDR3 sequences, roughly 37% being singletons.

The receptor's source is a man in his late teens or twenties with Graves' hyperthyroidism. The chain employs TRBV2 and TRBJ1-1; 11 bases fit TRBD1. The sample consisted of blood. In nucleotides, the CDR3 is TGTGCCAGCAGTGAAAGGGACAGGGGGAACACTGAAGCTTCCTTT. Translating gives CASSERDRGNTEASF.